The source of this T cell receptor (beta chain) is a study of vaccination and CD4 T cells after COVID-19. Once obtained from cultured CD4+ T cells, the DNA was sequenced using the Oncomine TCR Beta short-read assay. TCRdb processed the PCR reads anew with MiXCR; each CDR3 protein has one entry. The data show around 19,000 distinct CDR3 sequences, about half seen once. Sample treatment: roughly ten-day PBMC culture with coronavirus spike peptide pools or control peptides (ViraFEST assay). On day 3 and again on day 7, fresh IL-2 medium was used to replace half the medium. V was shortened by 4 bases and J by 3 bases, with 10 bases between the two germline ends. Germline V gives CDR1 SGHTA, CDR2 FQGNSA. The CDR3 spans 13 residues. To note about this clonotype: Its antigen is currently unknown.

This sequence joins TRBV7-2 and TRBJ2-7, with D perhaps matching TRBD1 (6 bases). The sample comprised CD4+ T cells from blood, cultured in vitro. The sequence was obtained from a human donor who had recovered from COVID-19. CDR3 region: CASSWGRGYEQYF. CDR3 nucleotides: TGTGCCAGCAGCTGGGGGCGTGGCTACGAGCAGTACTTC.